The 13 T cell receptor beta chains listed next were all sequenced from one sample in a study of beta chain features in type 1 diabetes. The entirety of the isolated RNA underwent reverse transcription, so expressed TCRB transcripts were sequenced. The assay was immunoSEQ multiplex PCR, and TCRdb's table has in-frame clones only and misses some. The sample consists of around 500,000 clones, roughly 31% of them appearing once. The source material was naive CD4+ T cells from blood. The receptor set was obtained from a young man in good health.

This clone has just a few counts. The chain is built from TRBV11-2 and TRBJ2-2; D gene ambiguous. Germline V gene lookup returns CDR1 SGHAT and CDR2 FQNNGV. The V end lost 7 bases, the J end lost 7 bases, and 19 bases lay between the germline ends. The CDR3 extends over 15 amino acids. DNA of the CDR3: TGTGCCAGCACCCGACTCCGGACCCTCGACGGGGAGCTGTTTTTT. It codes for CASTRLRTLDGELFF.

The table lists this clone with a few counts. The chain employs TRBV21-1 and TRBJ2-7; the table's D gene call, TRBD1, was not cross checked with the DNA. TRBV21-1 is a listed pseudogene. The CDR3 covers 15 residues. As DNA, the CDR3 is TGTGCCAGCAGCCGAGGGGGGACAGGGGATGGCGAGCAGTACTTC. It translates to CASSRGGTGDGEQYF.

This clone was seen a handful of times. The J gene is TRBJ2-3, the V gene TRBV11-2; possible D gene TRBD2, 6 bases. The CDR3 sequence is 16 residues long. Trimming took 6 bases from V and 2 from J, leaving 18 bases between them. The germline V gene encodes CDR1 SGHAT and CDR2 FQNNGV. The CDR3 spells CASRHPGRRDTDTQYF. CDR3 DNA sequence: TGTGCCAGCAGACATCCAGGGCGGAGGGACACAGATACGCAGTATTTT.

The V call is TRBV5-1, the J call TRBJ2-5; D is unresolved. This CDR3 has 14 residues. Germline-derived CDR1 and CDR2 are SGHRS and YFSETQ. Trimming left V 1 base short and J 1 base short, with 8 bases between. The CDR3 DNA is TGCGCCAGCAGCTTGTCAGGCCCCCAAGAGACCCAGTACTTC. Its protein product is CASSLSGPQETQYF.

V gene TRBV25-1 combines with J gene TRBJ2-7; 10 bases agree with TRBD2. The CDR3 is made up of 15 amino acids. V lost 2 bases to trimming and J lost 3 bases; unmatched junction nucleotides: 4. Looked up from germline, CDR1 is MGHDK and CDR2 is SYGVNS. The CDR3: CASSETSGTIYEQYF. The CDR3 DNA reads as TGTGCCAGCAGTGAAACTAGCGGGACCATCTACGAGCAGTACTTC.

This clone has just a few counts. The V and J genes are TRBV25-1 and TRBJ2-3; D remains unclear. The V gene lost 5 bases and the J gene lost 2 bases, with 11 bases spanning the gap. There are 14 residues in the CDR3. CDR1 is MGHDK and CDR2 is SYGVNS in the germline V gene. CDR3 region: CASSLRTDTDTQYF. Here the CDR3 DNA reads TGTGCCAGCAGTTTACGGACCGACACAGATACGCAGTATTTT.

The J gene is TRBJ2-6, the V gene TRBV30; D is uncertain. This CDR3 contains 16 residues. Germline assignment: CDR1 GTSNPN and CDR2 SVGIG (reference sequence). Trimming stripped 0 bases from V and 0 bases from J, with 9 bases between. In nucleotides, the CDR3 is TGTGCCTGGAGTGTGTGGCTGCGCTCTGGGGCCAACGTCCTGACTTTC. Translated: CAWSVWLRSGANVLTF.

The J gene is TRBJ2-1, the V gene TRBV30; 8 bases match TRBD1. Germline trimming cut 1 base from V and 5 bases from J; bases unmatched to any gene: 7. Per germline, CDR1 GTSNPN and CDR2 SVGIG (reference sequence). This CDR3 contains 15 residues. The CDR3 DNA reads as TGTGCCTGGAGTGCCGGACAGGGAAGGGACAATGAGCAGTTCTTC. Its translation is CAWSAGQGRDNEQFF.

The chain recombines TRBV7-2 with TRBJ1-1; D gene uncertain. Trimming cost V 1 base and J 2 bases, with 14 bases left between them. CDR1 and CDR2 (germline): SGHTA, FQGNSA. The CDR3 runs to 16 residues. The CDR3 loop reads CASSLDPLVVNTEAFF. CDR3 sequence (DNA): TGTGCCAGCAGCTTAGATCCCCTGGTCGTTAACACTGAAGCTTTCTTT.

This chain connects TRBV30 to TRBJ2-1; D unclear. Trimming removed 0 bases from V and 4 bases from J, with 10 bases in between. Germline CDR1 is GTSNPN and CDR2 is SVGIG (reference sequence). The CDR3 runs 14 residues. The CDR3 region has the DNA TGTGCCTGGAGTGTCTGGCGGACGTACAATGAGCAGTTCTTC. Residues: CAWSVWRTYNEQFF. The full variable domain, with the rest looked up from reference TRBV30 and TRBJ2-1, is SQTIHQWPATLVQPVGSPLSLECTVEGTSNPNLYWYRQAAGRGLQLLFYSVGIGQISSEVPQNLSASRPQDRQFILSSKKLLLSDSGFYLCAWSVWRTYNEQFFGPGTRLTVL.

The chain carries TRBV9 and TRBJ1-4; no reliable D call. Germline V gives CDR1 SGDLS, CDR2 YYNGEE. V was cut by 0 bases and J by 8 bases, with 8 bases left in between. The CDR3 runs to 13 residues. The CDR3 protein is CASSVDPEEKLFF. The CDR3, as DNA: TGTGCCAGCAGCGTAGACCCGGAGGAAAAACTGTTTTTT.

The chain links TRBV7-2 to TRBJ2-5; no definite D call. The germline gives CDR1 SGHTA, CDR2 FQGNSA. CDR3 size: 15 residues. V was pared by 5 bases and J by 5 bases, with 18 bases between. The CDR3 here is CASSPLGEKAETQYF. CDR3 DNA sequence: TGTGCCAGCAGCCCCCTTGGCGAGAAGGCGGAGACCCAGTACTTC.

This chain connects TRBV4-1 to TRBJ2-4; TRBD2 matches at 9 bases. J gave up 2 bases and V 1 base, and 6 bases lay outside the gene matches. The CDR3 length is 17 residues. Germline values: CDR1 MGHRA, CDR2 YSYEKL. Here the CDR3 reads CASSQGVLAGSKNIQYF. In DNA, the CDR3 is TGCGCCAGCAGCCAAGGAGTACTAGCGGGCTCCAAAAACATTCAGTACTTC.